This T cell receptor (beta chain) was observed in a study of PD-1 blockade in classical Hodgkin lymphoma. Study-level findings and limits: Reports indicated that newly diagnosed patients had lower baseline TCR diversity than healthy donors did.

About this clone: Its specificity is not known.

All patients experienced relapse after autologous stem cell transplantation, and brentuximab vedotin exposure was variable. Profiled with immunoSEQ multiplex PCR; TCRdb holds only in-frame clones, not every one. The data contain tens of thousands of clones, 70% to 90% of them singletons. The receptor was isolated from a human donor with classical Hodgkin lymphoma. The sequencing used peripheral blood mononuclear cells (PBMCs), collected before the second cycle of nivolumab.

CDR3: CASSFGTGSYEQYF. CDR3 nucleotides: TGTGCCAGCAGTTTTGGGACTGGCTCCTACGAGCAGTACTTC. The chain carries TRBV27 and TRBJ2-7; perhaps TRBD2 as D (6 bases). The CDR3 is made up of 14 amino acids. The germline gives CDR1 MNHEY, CDR2 SMNVEV (reference sequence). V dropped 3 bases and J dropped 0 bases, with 9 bases sitting between them.